The 20 T cell receptor beta chains below were found in one sample sequenced in a study of blood T cell repertoires in COVID-19 (dated by TCRdb to 2020 to 2022). Library creation used the immunoSEQ multiplex PCR assay. The clones in this table, taken by TCRdb from immuneACCESS, are in-frame only. Not every clone is retained; where verified, under half of the shortfall comes from an unresolved V gene, and the cause of the rest is unknown. This sample comprises approximately 250,000 clones, 70% to 90% of them detected only once. In total, the top ten clones hold 0.85% to 1% of the sample. Material: peripheral blood. The receptors shown here come from a middle-aged man with acute or convalescent COVID-19.

This chain joins TRBV2 and TRBJ1-4; TRBD1 is a possible D gene (6 bases). This CDR3 has 15 amino acids. Germline CDR1 reads SNHLY; CDR2 reads FYNNEI. The V gene lost 6 bases and the J gene lost 3 bases, with 14 bases spanning the gap. CDR3 loop: CASRMDSQANEKLFF. DNA for the CDR3: TGTGCCAGCAGGATGGACAGCCAGGCTAATGAAAAACTGTTTTTT.

The sample holds a few counts of this clone. The chain recombines TRBV7-2 with TRBJ1-3, with D possibly TRBD1 on 6 matching bases. The length of the CDR3 is 13 residues. V was cut by 4 bases and J by 2 bases, with 6 bases left in between. The germline V gene encodes CDR1 SGHTA and CDR2 FQGNSA. DNA of the CDR3: TGTGCCAGCAGCTCAGGGGCTGGAAACACCATATATTTT. Translating it yields CASSSGAGNTIYF.

This rearrangement joins TRBV28 to TRBJ2-1; a weak D match, TRBD2 (5 bases). The V gene lost 5 bases and the J gene lost 4 bases, with 9 bases spanning the gap. CDR3 length: 13 residues. Per the germline V gene, CDR1 is MDHEN and CDR2 is SYDVKM. CDR3 residues: CASSPPGYNEQFF. The CDR3 DNA reads TGTGCCAGCAGTCCCCCGGGGTACAATGAGCAGTTCTTC. The complete variable domain, with remaining parts taken from reference TRBV28 and TRBJ2-1, reads DVKVTQSSRYLVKRTGEKVFLECVQDMDHENMFWYRQDPGLGLRLIYFSYDVKMKEKGDIPEGYSVSREKKERFSLILESASTNQTSMYLCASSPPGYNEQFFGPGTRLTVL.

The chain links TRBV2 to TRBJ1-2; 8 bases agree with TRBD1. V trimming: 6 bases; J trimming: 2 bases; junction bases outside the gene matches: 2. Germline CDR1 and CDR2: SNHLY and FYNNEI. CDR3 length: 13 residues. CDR3 bases: TGTGCCAGCAGGGGACAGGTCAACTATGGCTACACCTTC. Residues: CASRGQVNYGYTF.

The CDR3 protein is CASSPERNEQFF. The DNA for the CDR3 is TGTGCCAGCAGTCCCGAGCGCAATGAGCAGTTCTTC. The chain joins TRBV2 to TRBJ2-1; D is uncertain. The V gene lost 5 bases and the J gene lost 6 bases, with 8 bases spanning the gap. The CDR3 length is 12 residues. In germline, CDR1 is SNHLY, CDR2 FYNNEI.

This clone was seen a single time. The V gene is TRBV7-9, the J gene TRBJ2-1, with 8 nucleotides matching TRBD2. There are 16 residues in the CDR3. Looked up from germline, CDR1 is SEHNR and CDR2 is FQNEAQ (reference sequence). J was trimmed by 8 bases and V by 2 bases; bases with no gene match: 11. The DNA for the CDR3 is TGTGCCAGCAGCTTAAATCTTGGACTAGCATCGTATGAGCAGTTCTTC. As protein: CASSLNLGLASYEQFF.

The chain couples TRBV6-6 to TRBJ1-1; 7 bases line up with TRBD1. There are 15 residues in the CDR3. Germline CDR1 MNHNY, CDR2 SVGAGI (reference sequence). The junction had 4 bases not matched to a gene; V was cut back by 0 bases and J by 3 bases. In nucleotides, the CDR3 is TGTGCCAGCAGTTACTCTGAAGGGGGCGACACTGAAGCTTTCTTT. This encodes CASSYSEGGDTEAFF.

The rearrangement joins TRBV25-1 to TRBJ2-3, with a tentative D call TRBD2 (6 bases). The CDR3 sequence is 17 residues long. Germline-derived CDR1 and CDR2 are MGHDK and SYGVNS. Trimming pared 5 bases from V and 2 bases from J, leaving 20 bases between. The CDR3 bases are TGTGCCAGCAGTCCACGACAATTAGCGGAGGACACAGATACGCAGTATTTT. This encodes CASSPRQLAEDTDTQYF.

CDR3 in DNA: TGTGCCAGCGGGCTGACAGCGGGACCCCCCCTCCACTTT. It encodes CASGLTAGPPLHF. This chain links TRBV3-1 (or the pseudogene TRBV3-2) with TRBJ1-6; D is possibly TRBD1 (5 bases). V lost 8 bases and J lost 13, with 18 bases in between. CDR3 length equals 13 residues. Per the germline V gene, CDR1 is LGHDT and CDR2 is YNNKEL (reference sequence).

V and J are TRBV3-1 (or the pseudogene TRBV3-2) and TRBJ1-2, with D hard to call. The CDR3 is 16 residues long. Germline V gives CDR1 LGHDT, CDR2 YNNKEL (reference sequence). Trimming left V 2 bases short and J 2 bases short, with 15 bases between. As DNA, the CDR3 is TGTGCCAGCAGCCAAAGTCTGGTTGGCATCAACTATGGCTACACCTTC. As protein: CASSQSLVGINYGYTF.

The rearrangement joins TRBV7-6 to TRBJ1-5, with TRBD1 identical over 8 bases. CDR1 is SGHVS and CDR2 is FNYEAQ in the germline V gene. This CDR3 contains 16 residues. V dropped 5 bases and J dropped 2; count of bases not matched to a gene: 8. The CDR3 is CASSPLPTGGNQPQHF. In DNA, the CDR3 is TGTGCCAGCAGCCCTCTACCGACAGGGGGCAATCAGCCCCAGCATTTT.

This clone was observed a handful of times. This chain connects TRBV7-8 to TRBJ2-3; D is perhaps TRBD2 (5 bases). With 1 base removed from V and 5 bases from J, the gap between germline ends came to 10 bases. Germline assignment: CDR1 SGHVS and CDR2 FQNEAQ. The CDR3 is 14 residues long. Here the CDR3 reads CASSLGSGKDTQYF. As DNA, the CDR3 is TGTGCCAGCAGCTTAGGGTCCGGGAAAGATACGCAGTATTTT.

The J gene is TRBJ2-3, the V gene TRBV9, with TRBD2 matching over 8 bases. The germline V gene encodes CDR1 SGDLS and CDR2 YYNGEE. This CDR3 has 15 amino acids. V lost 4 bases, J lost 0 bases, and 4 bases stayed unmatched. CDR3: CASSPREGSTDTQYF. CDR3 bases: TGTGCCAGCAGCCCCCGGGAGGGAAGCACAGATACGCAGTATTTT. The whole variable domain, remainder taken from reference TRBV9 and TRBJ2-3, is DSGVTQTPKHLITATGQRVTLRCSPRSGDLSVYWYQQSLDQGLQFLIQYYNGEERAKGNILERFSAQQFPDLHSELNLSSLELGDSALYFCASSPREGSTDTQYFGPGTRLTVL.

The chain carries TRBV5-6 and TRBJ1-6; TRBD1 aligns across 8 bases. The length of the CDR3 is 14 residues. The ends lost 4 bases at V and 7 bases at J; junction bases unmatched: 4. The germline V gene has CDR1 SGHDT and CDR2 YYEEEE. The CDR3 DNA sequence: TGTGCCAGCAGCCCTACAGGGGGGAATTCACCCCTCCACTTT. It codes for CASSPTGGNSPLHF.

The J gene is TRBJ2-1, the V gene TRBV10-3; 8 nucleotides match TRBD1. The ends lost 11 bases at V and 4 bases at J; junction bases unmatched: 10. Germline values: CDR1 ENHRY, CDR2 SYGVKD. The CDR3 is 14 amino acids. CDR3 in DNA: TGTGCCGTTACGAGGGGACAGGCGTACAATGAGCAGTTCTTC. Translation gives CAVTRGQAYNEQFF.

J is TRBJ2-1 and V is TRBV6-5; maybe TRBD1 (5 bases). CDR3 length: 15 residues. With 6 bases removed from V and 3 bases from J, the gap between germline ends came to 15 bases. Germline CDR1 is MNHEY and CDR2 is SVGAGI. In DNA, the CDR3 is TGTGCCAGCAGACCCAGGGCCCTCCTCTACAATGAGCAGTTCTTC. It yields the protein CASRPRALLYNEQFF.

The V call is TRBV7-3, the J call TRBJ1-2; 7 positions agree with TRBD1. The CDR3 totals 15 residues. With V trimmed by 5 bases and J by 3 bases, 9 bases remained unmatched. Germline values: CDR1 SGHTA, CDR2 FQGTGA. This chain's CDR3 is CASSLNPQGHYGYTF. Written as DNA, the CDR3 is TGTGCCAGCAGCCTGAACCCACAGGGGCACTATGGCTACACCTTC.

This clone was counted once. The chain recombines TRBV9 with TRBJ1-6; no clear D. CDR1 and CDR2 from the germline V gene are SGDLS and YYNGEE. Trimming took off 0 bases at V and 10 bases at J, with 14 bases between the two ends. The CDR3 extends over 15 amino acids. The CDR3 loop reads CASSVDAEVKSPLHF. CDR3 DNA: TGTGCCAGCAGCGTAGACGCGGAAGTAAAATCACCCCTCCACTTT.

V usage is TRBV15 and J usage is TRBJ2-7; 7 bases map to TRBD1. The V gene end was trimmed by 3 bases and the J gene end by 5 bases; junction bases not matched to a gene: 10. The CDR3 covers 15 residues. The V gene's germline CDR1 is LNHNV and CDR2 YYDKDF (reference sequence). In nucleotides, the CDR3 is TGTGCCACCAGCAGGGAACAGGGGAAGCGGCACGAGCAGTACTTC. Protein sequence: CATSREQGKRHEQYF.

This chain joins TRBV4-3 and TRBJ2-3; 9 bases fit TRBD2. This CDR3 is built from 16 residues. V lost 3 bases to trimming and J lost 2 bases; unmatched junction nucleotides: 6. Germline V lookup: CDR1 LGHNA, CDR2 YSLEER. CDR3 coding DNA: TGCGCCAGCAGCCAGGGGCTAGCGGGGTTCACAGATACGCAGTATTTT. Protein product: CASSQGLAGFTDTQYF.